Below, 2 T cell receptor beta chains from the same sample are listed, as sequenced in a study of T cells expressing NK-cell markers. TCRdb derives one entry per CDR3 protein from the 5' RACE reads, leaving out DNA. This sample's table reports 300,000 to 500,000 distinct CDR3 sequences. Sequencing was carried out using blood T cells: a sorted CD56 or NKG2C T cell subset, CD4+ or CD8+ T cells, or bulk PBMC T cells (not recorded which). The receptors originated from a woman in her 50s in good health.

The chain joins TRBV27 to TRBJ1-1. The CDR3 consists of 12 residues. CDR1 MNHEY and CDR2 SMNVEV come from the germline V gene (reference sequence). Here the CDR3 reads CASNTGNTEAFF.

This chain links TRBV27 with TRBJ2-2. The CDR3 covers 13 residues. CDR1 is MNHEY, CDR2 SMNVEV, per germline (reference sequence). The CDR3 loop reads CASSLLMPGELFF.